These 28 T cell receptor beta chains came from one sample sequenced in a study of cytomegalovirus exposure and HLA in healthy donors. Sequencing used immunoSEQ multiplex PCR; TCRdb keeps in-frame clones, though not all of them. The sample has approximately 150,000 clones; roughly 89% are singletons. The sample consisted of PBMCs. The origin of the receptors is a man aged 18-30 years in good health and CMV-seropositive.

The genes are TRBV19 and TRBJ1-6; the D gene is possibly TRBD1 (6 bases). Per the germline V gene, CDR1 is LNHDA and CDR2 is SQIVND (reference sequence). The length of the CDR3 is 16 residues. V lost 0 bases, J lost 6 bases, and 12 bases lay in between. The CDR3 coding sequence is TGTGCCAGTAGTATAGATGTGGGGACAATTAATTCACCCCTCCACTTT. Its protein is CASSIDVGTINSPLHF.

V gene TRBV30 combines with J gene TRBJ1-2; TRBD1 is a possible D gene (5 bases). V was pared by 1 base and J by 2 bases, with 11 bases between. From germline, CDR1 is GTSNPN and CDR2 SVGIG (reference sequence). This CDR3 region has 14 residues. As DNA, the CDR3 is TGTGCCTGGAGTGGTAACACAGGAAACTATGGCTACACCTTC. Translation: CAWSGNTGNYGYTF.

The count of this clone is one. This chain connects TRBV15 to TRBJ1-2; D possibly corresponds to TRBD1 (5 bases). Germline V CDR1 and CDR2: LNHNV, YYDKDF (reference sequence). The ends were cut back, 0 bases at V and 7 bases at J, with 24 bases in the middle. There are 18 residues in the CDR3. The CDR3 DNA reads TGTGCCACCAGCAGAGATCGTACGGGGCGGAGGGGTAAAAGTGGCTACACCTTC. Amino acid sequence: CATSRDRTGRRGKSGYTF. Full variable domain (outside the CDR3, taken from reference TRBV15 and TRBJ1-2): DAMVIQNPRYQVTQFGKPVTLSCSQTLNHNVMYWYQQKSSQAPKLLFHYYDKDFNNEADTPDNFQSRRPNTSFCFLDIRSPGLGDTAMYLCATSRDRTGRRGKSGYTFGSGTRLTVV.

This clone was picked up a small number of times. The CDR3 bases are TGTGCTAGTGGCCAGGGGGCGGCCAAAAACATTCAGTACTTC. Translating it yields CASGQGAAKNIQYF. The V and J genes are TRBV12-5 and TRBJ2-4; TRBD1 agrees at 8 bases. Germline trimming cut 6 bases from V and 1 base from J; bases unmatched to any gene: 2. The V gene's germline CDR1 is LGHNT and CDR2 FRNRAP. The CDR3 loop spans 14 amino acids.

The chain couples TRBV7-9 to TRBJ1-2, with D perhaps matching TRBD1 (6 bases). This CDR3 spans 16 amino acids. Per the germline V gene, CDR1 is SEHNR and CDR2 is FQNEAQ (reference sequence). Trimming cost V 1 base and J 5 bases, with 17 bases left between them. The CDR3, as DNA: TGTGCCAGCAGCTTAGTAGCCCTGGGACACCGATATGGCTACACCTTC. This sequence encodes CASSLVALGHRYGYTF.

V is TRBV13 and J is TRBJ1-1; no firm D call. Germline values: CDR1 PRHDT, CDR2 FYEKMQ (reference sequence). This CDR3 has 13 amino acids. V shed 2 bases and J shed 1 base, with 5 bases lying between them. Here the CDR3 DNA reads TGTGCCAGCAGCTTACGGGGGAACACTGAAGCTTTCTTT. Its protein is CASSLRGNTEAFF.

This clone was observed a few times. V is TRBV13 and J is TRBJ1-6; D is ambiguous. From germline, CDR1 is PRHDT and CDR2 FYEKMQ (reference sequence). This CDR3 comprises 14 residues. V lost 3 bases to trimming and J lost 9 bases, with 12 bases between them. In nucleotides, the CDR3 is TGTGCCAGCAGCTTTGGCATTCCGGGTTCACCCCTCCACTTT. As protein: CASSFGIPGSPLHF.

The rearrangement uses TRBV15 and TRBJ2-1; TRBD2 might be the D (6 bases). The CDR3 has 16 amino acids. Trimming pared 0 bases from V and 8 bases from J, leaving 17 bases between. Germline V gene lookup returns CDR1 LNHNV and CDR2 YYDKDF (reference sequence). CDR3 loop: CATSRDYGSKSYEQFF. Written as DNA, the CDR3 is TGTGCCACCAGCAGAGATTACGGGAGTAAGAGTTATGAGCAGTTCTTC.

The CDR3 nucleotides are TGTGCCAGCAGGGACGGGACAGGGGAAAGAGGAGGCTACACCTTC. Amino acids: CASRDGTGERGGYTF. The rearrangement links TRBV11-2 to TRBJ1-2, with 10 bases identical to TRBD1. The CDR3 has 15 amino acids. Germline V lookup: CDR1 SGHAT, CDR2 FQNNGV. Trimming cost V 6 bases and J 8 bases; bases outside gene matches: 12.

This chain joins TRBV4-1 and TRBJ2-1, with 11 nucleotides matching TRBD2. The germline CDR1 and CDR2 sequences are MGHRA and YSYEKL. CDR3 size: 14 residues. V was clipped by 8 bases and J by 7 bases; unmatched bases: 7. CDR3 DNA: TGCGCCAGCGTTAGCGGGAGGGGTAGGAATGAGCAGTTCTTC. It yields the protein CASVSGRGRNEQFF.

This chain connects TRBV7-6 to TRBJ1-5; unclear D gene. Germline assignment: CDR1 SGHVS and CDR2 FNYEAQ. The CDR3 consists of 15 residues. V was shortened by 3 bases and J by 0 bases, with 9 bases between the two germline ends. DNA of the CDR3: TGTGCCAGCAGCTTGTCAAGCCATAGCAATCAGCCCCAGCATTTT. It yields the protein CASSLSSHSNQPQHF.

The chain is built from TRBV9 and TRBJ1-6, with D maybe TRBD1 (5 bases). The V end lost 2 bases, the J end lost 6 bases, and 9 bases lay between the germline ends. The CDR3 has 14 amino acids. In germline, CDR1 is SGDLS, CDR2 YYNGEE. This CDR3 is CASSVQGSNSPLHF. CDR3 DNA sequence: TGTGCCAGCAGCGTCCAGGGTTCTAATTCACCCCTCCACTTT.

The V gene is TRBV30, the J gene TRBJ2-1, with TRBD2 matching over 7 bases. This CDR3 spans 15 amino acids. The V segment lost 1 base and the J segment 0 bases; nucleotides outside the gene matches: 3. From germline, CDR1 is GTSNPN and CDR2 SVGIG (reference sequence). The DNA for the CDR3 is TGTGCCTGGAGTGAGGTAGCGGGCTCCTACAATGAGCAGTTCTTC. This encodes CAWSEVAGSYNEQFF.

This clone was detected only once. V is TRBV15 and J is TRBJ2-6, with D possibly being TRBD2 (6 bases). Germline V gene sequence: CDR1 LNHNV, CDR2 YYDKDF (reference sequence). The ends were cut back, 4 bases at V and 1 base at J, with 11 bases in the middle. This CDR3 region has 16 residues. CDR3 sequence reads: CATSTLEGSGANVLTF. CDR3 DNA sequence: TGTGCCACCAGCACACTGGAGGGGTCTGGGGCCAACGTCCTGACTTTC.

Here the CDR3 DNA reads TGTGCCAGCTCACCAAAAACCCAAACGGACACCGGGGAGCTGTTTTTT. It yields the protein CASSPKTQTDTGELFF. This chain links TRBV18 with TRBJ2-2, with D hard to call. Looked up from germline, CDR1 is KGHSH and CDR2 is LQKENI. Trimming removed 2 bases from V and 3 bases from J, with 13 bases in between. This CDR3 spans 16 amino acids. The full variable domain, its missing parts supplied by reference TRBV18 and TRBJ2-2, is NAGVMQNPRHLVRRRGQEARLRCSPMKGHSHVYWYRQLPEEGLKFMVYLQKENIIDESGMPKERFSAEFPKEGPSILRIQQVVRGDSAAYFCASSPKTQTDTGELFFGEGSRLTVL.

In DNA form, the CDR3 reads TGTGCCAGCAGCTTGGATGGACTAGCGGGGGATGAGCAGTTCTTC. Protein: CASSLDGLAGDEQFF. V is TRBV5-6 and J is TRBJ2-1; 13 positions agree with TRBD2. This CDR3 comprises 15 residues. Germline lookup yields CDR1 SGHDT and CDR2 YYEEEE. V was clipped by 0 bases and J by 8 bases; unmatched bases: 2.

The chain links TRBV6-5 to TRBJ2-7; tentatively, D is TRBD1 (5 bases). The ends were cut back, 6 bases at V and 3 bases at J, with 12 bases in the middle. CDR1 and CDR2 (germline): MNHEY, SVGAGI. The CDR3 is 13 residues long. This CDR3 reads CASSLQTDYEQYF. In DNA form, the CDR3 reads TGTGCCAGCAGCCTTCAGACAGACTACGAGCAGTACTTC.

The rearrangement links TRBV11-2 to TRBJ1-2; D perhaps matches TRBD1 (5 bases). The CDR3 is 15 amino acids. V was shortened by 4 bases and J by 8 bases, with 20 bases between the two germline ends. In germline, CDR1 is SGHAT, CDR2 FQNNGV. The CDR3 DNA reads TGTGCCAGCAGCTCTCCCTCGACAGCGATGGGCGGCTACACCTTC. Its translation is CASSSPSTAMGGYTF.

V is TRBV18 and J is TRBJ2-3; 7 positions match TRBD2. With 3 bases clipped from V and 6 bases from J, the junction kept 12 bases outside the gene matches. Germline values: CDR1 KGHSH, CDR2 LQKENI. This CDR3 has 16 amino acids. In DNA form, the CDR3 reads TGTGCCAGCTCACCTATCCCGGGGGGTCGTCGCGATACGCAGTATTTT. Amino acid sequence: CASSPIPGGRRDTQYF.

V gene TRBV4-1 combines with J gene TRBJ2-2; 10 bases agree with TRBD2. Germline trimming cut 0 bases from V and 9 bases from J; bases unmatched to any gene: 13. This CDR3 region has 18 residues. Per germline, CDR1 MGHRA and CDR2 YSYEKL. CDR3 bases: TGCGCCAGCAGCCAAGACTCCACCGGGACTAGCGTACCGAGGGAGCTGTTTTTT. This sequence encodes CASSQDSTGTSVPRELFF.

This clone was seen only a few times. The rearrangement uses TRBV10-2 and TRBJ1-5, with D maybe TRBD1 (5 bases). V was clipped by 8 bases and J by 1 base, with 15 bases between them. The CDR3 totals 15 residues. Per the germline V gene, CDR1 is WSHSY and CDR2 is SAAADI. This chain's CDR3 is CASALGQGSNQPQHF. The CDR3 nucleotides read TGCGCCAGCGCCCTGGGGCAGGGCAGCAATCAGCCCCAGCATTTT.

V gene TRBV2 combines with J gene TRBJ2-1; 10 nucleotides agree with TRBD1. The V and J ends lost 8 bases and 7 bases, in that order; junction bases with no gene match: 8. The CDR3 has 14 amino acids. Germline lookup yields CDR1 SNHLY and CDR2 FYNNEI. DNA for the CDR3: TGTGCCAGCCCCTCCGGGACAGGGGCAAATGAGCAGTTCTTC. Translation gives CASPSGTGANEQFF.

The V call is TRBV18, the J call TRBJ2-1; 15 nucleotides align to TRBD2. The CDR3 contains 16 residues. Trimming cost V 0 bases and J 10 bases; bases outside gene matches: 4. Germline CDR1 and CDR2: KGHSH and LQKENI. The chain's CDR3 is CASSPPWTSGREEQFF. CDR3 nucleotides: TGTGCCAGCTCACCACCGTGGACTAGCGGGAGGGAGGAGCAGTTCTTC.

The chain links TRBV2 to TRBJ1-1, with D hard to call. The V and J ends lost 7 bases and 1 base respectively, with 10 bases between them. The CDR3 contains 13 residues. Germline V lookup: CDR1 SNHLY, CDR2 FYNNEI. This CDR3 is CASTREGNTEAFF. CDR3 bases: TGTGCCAGCACCCGAGAGGGGAACACTGAAGCTTTCTTT.

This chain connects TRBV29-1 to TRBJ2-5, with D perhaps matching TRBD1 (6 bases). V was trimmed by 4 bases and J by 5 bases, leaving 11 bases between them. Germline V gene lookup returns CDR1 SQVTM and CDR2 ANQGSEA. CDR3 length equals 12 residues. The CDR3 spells CSVVQGRETQYF. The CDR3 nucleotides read TGCAGCGTTGTACAGGGACGGGAGACCCAGTACTTC.

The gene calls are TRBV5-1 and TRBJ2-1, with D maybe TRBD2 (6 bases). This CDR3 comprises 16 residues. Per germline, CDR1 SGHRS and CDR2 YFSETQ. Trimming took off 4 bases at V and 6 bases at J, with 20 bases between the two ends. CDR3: CASSLVEAGPSNEQFF. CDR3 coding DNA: TGCGCCAGCAGCCTCGTTGAGGCGGGACCAAGCAATGAGCAGTTCTTC.

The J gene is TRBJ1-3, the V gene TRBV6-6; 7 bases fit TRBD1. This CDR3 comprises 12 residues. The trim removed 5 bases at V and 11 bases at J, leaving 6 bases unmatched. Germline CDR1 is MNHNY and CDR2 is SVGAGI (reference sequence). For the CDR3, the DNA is TGTGCCAGCAGTCAAAGACAGGGTCCCATATATTTT. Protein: CASSQRQGPIYF.

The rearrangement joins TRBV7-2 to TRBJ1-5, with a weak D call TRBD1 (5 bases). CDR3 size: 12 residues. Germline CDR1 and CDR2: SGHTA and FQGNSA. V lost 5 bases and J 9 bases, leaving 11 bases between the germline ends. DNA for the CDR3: TGTGCCAGCAGCCCCGCGGGACGGCCCCAGCATTTT. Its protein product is CASSPAGRPQHF.